This T cell receptor beta chain is drawn from a study of blood T cell repertoires in COVID-19. The CDR3 loop spans 18 amino acids. V was trimmed by 0 bases and J by 0 bases, leaving 15 bases between them. Germline values: CDR1 SGHKS, CDR2 YYEKEE (reference sequence). Sequencing was performed with immunoSEQ multiplex PCR; in TCRdb, only in-frame clones are kept and a portion is missing. The table shows 200,000 to 250,000 clones, with 70% to 90% occurring only once. This receptor was taken from a man aged 50-60 years with acute or convalescent COVID-19. V usage is TRBV5-5 and J usage is TRBJ1-4; tentatively, D is TRBD1 (6 bases). Sequenced material: peripheral blood. Written as DNA, the CDR3 is TGTGCCAGCAGCTTGGCCTTGGGGGCCATTGCAACTAATGAAAAACTGTTTTTT. Translation: CASSLALGAIATNEKLFF.